The next 27 T cell receptor beta chains were all read from a single sample in a study of blood T cell repertoires in COVID-19. The repertoire was sequenced with immunoSEQ multiplex PCR; TCRdb's copy has only in-frame clones and lacks some. The sample carries about 400,000 clones, just under 90% recorded once. The sequenced sample consisted of PBMCs or T cells enriched from blood (not recorded which). These receptors all stem from a woman aged 25 to 39 who had recovered from COVID-19.

Written as DNA, the CDR3 is TGTGCCAGCAGCTTAGTTATCGGGCAGGGTCTCCACTTT. Translated: CASSLVIGQGLHF. The chain couples TRBV7-2 to TRBJ1-6, with D possibly matching TRBD1 (5 bases). The CDR3 is 13 residues long. V was cut by 1 base and J by 16 bases, with 14 bases left in between. Germline CDR1 reads SGHTA; CDR2 reads FQGNSA.

This chain joins TRBV7-9 and TRBJ2-1; 9 positions agree with TRBD1. CDR1 SEHNR and CDR2 FQNEAQ come from the germline V gene (reference sequence). The CDR3 extends over 16 amino acids. V shed 5 bases and J 5 bases; nucleotides not matched to a gene: 10. In nucleotides, the CDR3 is TGTGCCAGCAGCCGGCGTGGGACAGGGTTTGACAATGAGCAGTTCTTC. Translated: CASSRRGTGFDNEQFF. The full variable domain, rest sourced from reference TRBV7-9 and TRBJ2-1, is DTGVSQNPRHKITKRGQNVTFRCDPISEHNRLYWYRQTLGQGPEFLTYFQNEAQLEKSRLLSDRFSAERPKGSFSTLEIQRTEQGDSAMYLCASSRRGTGFDNEQFFGPGTRLTVL.

The chain is built from TRBV13 and TRBJ2-1; 11 bases match TRBD2. CDR1 and CDR2 from the germline V gene are PRHDT and FYEKMQ (reference sequence). This CDR3 has 17 amino acids. V lost 5 bases to trimming and J lost 3 bases; unmatched junction nucleotides: 9. The chain's CDR3 is CASSPGLAEKNYNEQFF. The CDR3 DNA reads as TGTGCCAGCAGCCCGGGACTAGCGGAAAAGAACTACAATGAGCAGTTCTTC.

The V gene is TRBV27, the J gene TRBJ2-7; TRBD1 matches at 8 bases. Unmatched junction bases numbered 17, after V lost 7 bases and J lost 3 bases. Germline lookup yields CDR1 MNHEY and CDR2 SMNVEV (reference sequence). The CDR3 has 17 residues. CDR3 sequence reads: CASTLSRGTGPLYEQYF. The CDR3, as DNA: TGTGCCAGCACTCTATCCCGAGGGACAGGACCTCTCTACGAGCAGTACTTC.

The rearrangement joins TRBV15 to TRBJ1-4, with 7 bases lining up with TRBD1. Germline-derived CDR1 and CDR2 are LNHNV and YYDKDF (reference sequence). The CDR3 is 13 residues long. V lost 2 bases, J lost 8 bases, and 2 bases stayed unmatched. The CDR3 is CATSRMTGEKLFF. In DNA, the CDR3 is TGTGCCACCAGCAGAATGACAGGGGAAAAACTGTTTTTT.

The gene calls are TRBV5-1 and TRBJ2-5; D is uncertain. The CDR3 length is 11 residues. Trimming took 2 bases from V and 3 from J, leaving 2 bases between them. Germline CDR1 and CDR2: SGHRS and YFSETQ. The CDR3 region has the DNA TGCGCCAGCAGCTTCAAAGAGACCCAGTACTTC. It is translated as CASSFKETQYF.

The chain carries TRBV4-2 and TRBJ2-5, with TRBD2 matching 8 bases. Germline CDR1 LGHNA, CDR2 YNFKEQ. The CDR3 covers 15 residues. The J segment lost 2 bases and the V segment lost 3 bases, leaving 5 bases of the junction unmatched. CDR3 bases: TGTGCCAGCAGCCATAGGCGGGGGGAACAAGAGACCCAGTACTTC. This encodes CASSHRRGEQETQYF.

This clone was seen once. The chain combines TRBV29-1 with TRBJ1-1, with D tentatively TRBD1 (5 bases). The CDR3 has 12 amino acids. The germline V gene encodes CDR1 SQVTM and CDR2 ANQGSEA. The ends were cut back, 3 bases at V and 11 bases at J, with 16 bases in the middle. The CDR3 DNA sequence: TGCAGCGTTGACCTCGACAGCAACGTCGCTTTCTTT. As protein: CSVDLDSNVAFF.

The chain joins TRBV19 to TRBJ2-1; 8 bases line up with TRBD2. CDR1 is LNHDA and CDR2 is SQIVND in the germline V gene (reference sequence). The CDR3 sequence is 15 residues long. Trimming removed 4 bases from V and 0 bases from J; junction bases left unmatched: 2. This chain's CDR3 is CASSRTSLSYNEQFF. The CDR3 region has the DNA TGTGCCAGTAGTAGGACTAGCCTCTCCTACAATGAGCAGTTCTTC.

The V and J genes are TRBV19 and TRBJ1-1; unclear D gene. The V gene lost 5 bases and the J gene lost 0 bases, with 13 bases spanning the gap. The germline gives CDR1 LNHDA, CDR2 SQIVND (reference sequence). This CDR3 has 15 residues. The CDR3 DNA follows: TGTGCCAGTAGTCCCCCAGGCAGTCTGAACACTGAAGCTTTCTTT. It yields the protein CASSPPGSLNTEAFF.

The CDR3 DNA follows: TGTGCCAGCAGTCCGGTAGCAGATACGCAGTATTTT. Its protein product is CASSPVADTQYF. V gene TRBV12-3 or TRBV12-4 combines with J gene TRBJ2-3; D unclear. Trimming took off 5 bases at V and 4 bases at J, with 7 bases between the two ends. There are 12 residues in the CDR3.

This chain connects TRBV28 to TRBJ1-5; D perhaps matches TRBD1 (6 bases). Trimming removed 5 bases at V and 6 bases at J, with 17 bases between. Germline loops: CDR1 MDHEN, CDR2 SYDVKM. The CDR3 runs to 15 residues. The chain's CDR3 is CASSITGLRGQPQHF. DNA of the CDR3: TGTGCCAGCAGTATAACAGGGCTTCGTGGTCAGCCCCAGCATTTT.

The V call is TRBV19, the J call TRBJ2-5; D is unclear. Germline V gene data show CDR1 as LNHDA and CDR2 as SQIVND (reference sequence). V shed 1 base and J shed 7 bases, with 13 bases lying between them. This CDR3 is 14 amino acids long. CDR3 sequence: CASSIGVDSRTQYF. CDR3 DNA: TGTGCCAGTAGTATAGGTGTTGATAGCCGGACCCAGTACTTC. Variable domain in full (rest from reference TRBV19 and TRBJ2-5): DGGITQSPKYLFRKEGQNVTLSCEQNLNHDAMYWYRQDPGQGLRLIYYSQIVNDFQKGDIAEGYSVSREKKESFPLTVTSAQKNPTAFYLCASSIGVDSRTQYFGPGTRLLVL.

The table lists this clone with a count of one. The V gene is TRBV12-3 or TRBV12-4, the J gene TRBJ2-5, with a possible D match to TRBD2 (6 bases). The V and J ends lost 8 bases and 3 bases respectively, with 13 bases between them. The CDR3 has 13 residues. Here the CDR3 reads CASAAGGEETQYF. The CDR3 coding sequence is TGTGCCAGCGCCGCCGGGGGAGAAGAGACCCAGTACTTC.

V gene TRBV19 combines with J gene TRBJ1-5; 8 bases are a match to TRBD1. Looked up from germline, CDR1 is LNHDA and CDR2 is SQIVND (reference sequence). J lost 4 bases, V lost 2 bases, and 7 bases had no gene match. The CDR3 totals 16 residues. The CDR3: CASSIIQGVGNQPQHF. The DNA of the CDR3 is TGTGCCAGTAGTATAATACAGGGGGTCGGAAATCAGCCCCAGCATTTT.

This clone was detected only a few times. This sequence joins TRBV28 and TRBJ1-6; a weak D match, TRBD1 (5 bases). The CDR3 runs to 18 residues. Trimming took 1 base from V and 5 from J, leaving 18 bases between them. CDR1 is MDHEN and CDR2 is SYDVKM in the germline V gene. In DNA, the CDR3 is TGTGCCAGCAGTTTATTCGGGACTCAACGACTAGATAATTCACCCCTCCACTTT. This gives the protein CASSLFGTQRLDNSPLHF.

The chain couples TRBV4-1 to TRBJ1-4; the match to TRBD1 covers 8 bases. Germline V gene lookup returns CDR1 MGHRA and CDR2 YSYEKL. The ends lost 3 bases at V and 0 bases at J; junction bases unmatched: 6. This CDR3 contains 17 residues. CDR3 sequence: CASSQRQGAATNEKLFF. CDR3 nucleotide sequence: TGCGCCAGCAGCCAGCGCCAGGGGGCGGCAACTAATGAAAAACTGTTTTTT.

The V call is TRBV3-1 (or the pseudogene TRBV3-2), the J call TRBJ1-5; D call uncertain. Germline V gene data show CDR1 as LGHDT and CDR2 as YNNKEL (reference sequence). V gave up 0 bases and J gave up 3 bases, with 12 bases separating them. The CDR3 extends over 16 amino acids. The CDR3 DNA is TGTGCCAGCAGCCAAGATTCCTTGAGCCTCAATCAGCCCCAGCATTTT. This encodes CASSQDSLSLNQPQHF.

The genes are TRBV5-4 and TRBJ2-7, with TRBD2 matching over 10 bases. Germline V lookup: CDR1 SGHNT, CDR2 YYREEE (reference sequence). Trimming cost V 1 base and J 5 bases; bases outside gene matches: 3. This CDR3 contains 14 residues. The CDR3, as DNA: TGTGCCAGCAGCTTGCTAGCGGGAGTCCACGAGCAGTACTTC. Translation: CASSLLAGVHEQYF.

This chain links TRBV6-5 with TRBJ1-2; D is ambiguous. This CDR3 spans 14 amino acids. CDR1 is MNHEY, CDR2 SVGAGI, per germline. The germline V and J ends were trimmed by 2 bases and 5 bases, with 12 bases remaining between them. This CDR3 is CASSYREGQYGYTF. In nucleotides, the CDR3 is TGTGCCAGCAGTTACAGGGAGGGCCAATATGGCTACACCTTC.

This clone was seen just once. This chain joins TRBV28 and TRBJ1-1; D gene uncertain. Looked up from germline, CDR1 is MDHEN and CDR2 is SYDVKM. V shed 5 bases and J shed 5 bases, with 6 bases lying between them. CDR3 length: 11 residues. The CDR3 nucleotides are TGTGCCAGCAGTCCGGGGACTGAAGCTTTCTTT. Translation: CASSPGTEAFF. Combining the CDR3 with reference TRBV28 and TRBJ1-1 gives the whole variable domain DVKVTQSSRYLVKRTGEKVFLECVQDMDHENMFWYRQDPGLGLRLIYFSYDVKMKEKGDIPEGYSVSREKKERFSLILESASTNQTSMYLCASSPGTEAFFGQGTRLTVV.

The V gene is TRBV28, the J gene TRBJ1-5; D is unresolved. V was trimmed by 7 bases and J by 2 bases, leaving 6 bases between them. The CDR3 loop spans 12 amino acids. Germline V gives CDR1 MDHEN, CDR2 SYDVKM. The CDR3 spells CASIRGNQPQHF. CDR3 bases: TGTGCCAGCATTCGCGGCAATCAGCCCCAGCATTTT. The whole variable domain, filled in from reference TRBV28 and TRBJ1-5, reads DVKVTQSSRYLVKRTGEKVFLECVQDMDHENMFWYRQDPGLGLRLIYFSYDVKMKEKGDIPEGYSVSREKKERFSLILESASTNQTSMYLCASIRGNQPQHFGDGTRLSIL.

This rearrangement joins TRBV7-8 to TRBJ2-7; 7 bases are shared with TRBD2. CDR3 length: 16 amino acids. Germline V gene sequence: CDR1 SGHVS, CDR2 FQNEAQ. V gave up 1 base and J gave up 0 bases; unmatched junction bases: 6. CDR3 bases: TGTGCCAGCAGCTTAGACACCCGGGACTACTCCTACGAGCAGTACTTC. Amino acids: CASSLDTRDYSYEQYF. The entire variable domain, with the rest obtained from reference TRBV7-8 and TRBJ2-7, is as follows: GAGVSQSPRYKVAKRGQDVALRCDPISGHVSLFWYQQALGQGPEFLTYFQNEAQLDKSGLPSDRFFAERPEGSVSTLKIQRTQQEDSAVYLCASSLDTRDYSYEQYFGPGTRLTVT.

V gene TRBV18 combines with J gene TRBJ2-5, with a tentative D call TRBD1 (5 bases). The V end lost 7 bases, the J end lost 5 bases, and 14 bases lay between the germline ends. Looked up from germline, CDR1 is KGHSH and CDR2 is LQKENI. The CDR3 sequence is 13 residues long. The CDR3: CASLQTVSETQYF. Here the CDR3 DNA reads TGTGCCAGCTTACAGACAGTATCTGAGACCCAGTACTTC.

J is TRBJ2-7 and V is TRBV11-3, with TRBD2 matching over 9 bases. Germline assignment: CDR1 SGHNT and CDR2 YENEEA. The CDR3 extends over 15 amino acids. V lost 5 bases and J lost 0; bases outside the gene matches: 5. CDR3 sequence: CASSLSGGSSYEQYF. CDR3 sequence (DNA): TGTGCCAGCAGCCTCAGCGGGGGGTCCTCCTACGAGCAGTACTTC.

This clone was seen only a few times. The V and J genes are TRBV19 and TRBJ2-2, with unresolved D. CDR1 and CDR2 (germline): LNHDA, SQIVND (reference sequence). This CDR3 comprises 15 residues. Trimming removed 6 bases at V and 1 base at J, with 12 bases between. The chain's CDR3 is CASSTAQKNTGELFF. CDR3 DNA: TGTGCCAGTAGCACAGCTCAAAAGAACACCGGGGAGCTGTTTTTT.

This chain links TRBV7-2 with TRBJ2-1, with 15 bases aligning to TRBD2. Trimming removed 5 bases from V and 9 bases from J; junction bases left unmatched: 5. Germline V gene lookup returns CDR1 SGHTA and CDR2 FQGNSA. This CDR3 is 15 amino acids long. The CDR3 coding sequence is TGTGCCAGCAGCCGGACTAGCGGGAGGGCCGCTGAGCAGTTCTTC. Protein product: CASSRTSGRAAEQFF.